The 3 T cell receptor beta chains in this list originate from one sample, sequenced in a study of vaccination effects on CD4 cells after COVID-19. Some clones are missing from TCRdb's copy, which holds only in-frame ones; the method was immunoSEQ multiplex PCR. The sample yields around 45,000 clones, 70% to 80% seen once. Which antigens these TCRs recognize remains unknown. Subsequent to a culture period of around 10 days, CD4+ T cells were isolated. The sample here was CD4+ T cells from PBMCs cultured without peptide, taken before COVID-19 vaccination. The receptors were gathered from a human donor who had a prior SARS-CoV-2 infection.

The chain has TRBV2 and TRBJ1-4, with D unresolved. CDR3 length: 10 amino acids. The V gene's germline CDR1 is SNHLY and CDR2 FYNNEI. Deletions cut 9 bases from V and 10 bases from J, with 9 bases between. The DNA of the CDR3 is TGTGCCAGTGGAGGTGGAAAACTGTTTTTT. Translated: CASGGGKLFF.

In nucleotides, the CDR3 is TGTGCCAGCAGTGAAGGTGGTCAAACATTTTACGAGCAGTACTTC. This translates into CASSEGGQTFYEQYF. The chain employs TRBV6-1 and TRBJ2-7; D ambiguous. In germline, CDR1 is MNHNS, CDR2 SASEGT. The germline V and J ends were trimmed by 1 base and 4 bases, with 14 bases remaining between them. There are 15 residues in the CDR3.

The sample holds one count of this clone. V gene TRBV6-2 or TRBV6-3 combines with J gene TRBJ2-7, with 8 bases lining up with TRBD2. The germline gives CDR1 MNHEY, CDR2 SVGEGT. The CDR3 spans 16 residues. V lost 2 bases to trimming and J lost 2 bases; unmatched junction nucleotides: 8. The CDR3 spells CASSYRLTSVTYEQYF. The CDR3 DNA follows: TGTGCCAGCAGTTACCGACTGACTAGCGTTACCTACGAGCAGTACTTC.